This TCR beta chain was captured by sequencing in a study of blood T cell repertoires in COVID-19. Looking at the study overall: COVID-19 samples, acute and convalescent, were from the United States, Italy and Spain.

This CDR3 is 12 amino acids long. V lost 7 bases and J 2 bases, leaving 10 bases between the germline ends. CDR1 is SGDLS and CDR2 is YYNGEE in the germline V gene. The repertoire was sequenced with immunoSEQ multiplex PCR; TCRdb's copy has only in-frame clones and lacks some. In the table there are some 70,000 clones, about four fifths of which are singletons. V usage is TRBV9 and J usage is TRBJ2-7; D uncertain. The sequenced sample consisted of peripheral blood. The TCR originated in an older woman with acute or convalescent COVID-19. The CDR3 DNA reads TGTGCCAGCGGTCTCCGGGCCTACGAGCAGTACTTC. This sequence encodes CASGLRAYEQYF.